The 27 T cell receptor beta chains given below trace back to one sample, sequenced in a study of T-cell memory formation after mild COVID-19 (dated by TCRdb to the early 2020s). Libraries were prepared through 5' RACE. Sequencing took place on an Illumina NovaSeq 6000. In-frame beta chains were kept once TCRdb had trimmed the public reads at Q25 with fastp and called clones with MiXCR. Rows matching on CDR3 protein sequence are summarized as one entry with the most common DNA and genes. This sample is represented by around 300,000 distinct CDR3 sequences; around 13% of them were singletons. The ten largest make up approximately 22% of the sample. The specimen sequenced was PBMCs or a T cell subset sorted from them (not recorded which). These TCRs come from a man between 18 and 35 years old who had mild COVID-19 (a few samples of this study predate the infection). The sample titles of this study are shuffled in the database, so cell type and time point are left out; the donor was told from shared clones.

This clonotype was found a few times. This rearrangement joins TRBV5-6 to TRBJ2-5; the D call may be TRBD1 or TRBD2 (6 bases each). This CDR3 comprises 13 residues. The germline V gene has CDR1 SGHDT and CDR2 YYEEEE. Trimming took 5 bases from V and 1 from J, leaving 9 bases between them. Here the CDR3 DNA reads TGTGCCAGCAGACAGGGACTCCAAGAGACCCAGTACTTC. This gives the protein CASRQGLQETQYF.

With regard to this clonotype: A read error may produce the germline difference seen at one junction end. The gene calls are TRBV7-7 and TRBJ2-5, with 9 bases that match TRBD1. The CDR3 extends over 16 amino acids. In germline, CDR1 is SSHAT, CDR2 FNYEAQ (reference sequence). The CDR3 is CASSLLRDRAGGTQYF. In DNA, the CDR3 is TGTGCTAGCAGCTTACTCCGGGACAGGGCCGGAGGGACCCAGTACTTC.

This chain uses TRBV7-2 with TRBJ2-1; the match to TRBD2 covers 10 bases. This CDR3 is built from 17 residues. Germline V CDR1 and CDR2: SGHTA, FQGNSA. J gave up 8 bases and V 5 bases, and 15 bases lay outside the gene matches. In DNA, the CDR3 is TGTGCCAGCAGCGGACGACTGGGCAGCGGGGGGGCCGATGAGCAGTTCTTC. This sequence encodes CASSGRLGSGGADEQFF.

This clonotype occurred a few times. The chain couples TRBV20-1 to TRBJ2-7; maybe TRBD2 (5 bases). Germline V gene lookup returns CDR1 DFQATT and CDR2 SNEGSKA (reference sequence). Trimming pared 3 bases from V and 5 bases from J, leaving 17 bases between. This CDR3 region has 14 residues. The CDR3 is CSASLAVSFNEQYF. For the CDR3, the DNA is TGCAGTGCTAGCCTAGCTGTTAGTTTCAACGAGCAGTACTTC.

This chain joins TRBV6-2 or TRBV6-3 and TRBJ2-3, with D unresolved. This CDR3 has 12 residues. Germline V lookup: CDR1 MNHEY, CDR2 SVGEGT. Trimming removed 5 bases from V and 3 bases from J, with 6 bases in between. The CDR3 nucleotides are TGTGCCAGCAGTCGACTGACAGATACGCAGTATTTT. As protein: CASSRLTDTQYF.

The sample holds a few counts of this clonotype. This sequence joins TRBV7-8 and TRBJ1-5; a possible D gene is TRBD1 (6 bases). The CDR3 extends over 15 amino acids. V was clipped by 4 bases and J by 7 bases, with 17 bases between them. The V gene's germline CDR1 is SGHVS and CDR2 FQNEAQ. This CDR3 reads CASSWEGGSRQPQHF. The CDR3 coding sequence is TGTGCCAGCAGCTGGGAGGGGGGCTCTAGGCAGCCCCAGCATTTT.

The rearrangement links TRBV7-2 to TRBJ2-5; D is tentatively TRBD1 or TRBD2 (7 bases each). The CDR3 spans 14 residues. The ends were cut back, 4 bases at V and 5 bases at J, with 14 bases in the middle. The V gene's germline CDR1 is SGHTA and CDR2 FQGNSA. In DNA, the CDR3 is TGTGCCAGCAGCTCAAACAGGGGAGGGGAGACCCAGTACTTC. Its translation: CASSSNRGGETQYF.

This clonotype has a count of ten or more. This chain connects TRBV12-3 or TRBV12-4 to TRBJ2-1, with 8 bases matching TRBD2. Losses at the gene ends were 5 bases for V and 12 bases for J; bases not matched to a gene: 6. This CDR3 spans 12 amino acids. The CDR3 nucleotides are TGTGCCAGCAGTCCTGGGACTAGGGGGCAGTTCTTC. Its protein is CASSPGTRGQFF.

This clonotype showed up just a few times. J is TRBJ2-5 and V is TRBV5-1, with no clear D. V was cut by 0 bases and J by 0 bases, with 15 bases left in between. The germline V gene has CDR1 SGHRS and CDR2 YFSETQ. The CDR3 contains 17 residues. In DNA, the CDR3 is TGCGCCAGCAGCTTGGCCGGGCTCCGAAGGTACCAAGAGACCCAGTACTTC. Its protein is CASSLAGLRRYQETQYF.

This clonotype came up many times. The chain recombines TRBV7-6 with TRBJ2-1; TRBD2 agrees at 8 bases. V dropped 1 base and J dropped 12; count of bases not matched to a gene: 5. The CDR3 length is 13 residues. The germline gives CDR1 SGHVS, CDR2 FNYEAQ. The CDR3 reads CASSLVSGGRQFF. The CDR3 DNA is TGTGCCAGCAGCTTAGTTTCGGGGGGGCGGCAGTTCTTC.

The chain employs TRBV25-1 and TRBJ2-2; TRBD1 might be the D (5 bases). This CDR3 is built from 16 residues. Trimming stripped 2 bases from V and 9 bases from J, with 19 bases between. Looked up from germline, CDR1 is MGHDK and CDR2 is SYGVNS. The CDR3 sequence is CASSEGRGRPGRELFF. The DNA of the CDR3 is TGTGCCAGCAGTGAAGGAAGGGGCAGGCCTGGCCGGGAGCTGTTTTTT.

This clonotype was detected only a few times. CDR3 amino acids: CSVGGQETYGYTF. DNA of the CDR3: TGCAGCGTGGGCGGACAGGAGACCTATGGCTACACCTTC. V gene TRBV29-1 combines with J gene TRBJ1-2; 7 bases agree with TRBD1. After removal of 6 bases from V and 4 bases from J, the junction contained 8 bases not matched to a gene. Per the germline V gene, CDR1 is SQVTM and CDR2 is ANQGSEA. The CDR3 loop spans 13 amino acids.

V and J are TRBV7-9 and TRBJ1-2, with 10 bases aligning to TRBD1. The germline gives CDR1 SEHNR, CDR2 FQNEAQ (reference sequence). The CDR3 runs to 17 residues. The V segment lost 4 bases and the J segment 4 bases; nucleotides outside the gene matches: 12. The CDR3 here is CASSYTPGTGVIYGYTF. The DNA for the CDR3 is TGTGCCAGCAGCTACACCCCCGGGACAGGGGTTATCTATGGCTACACCTTC.

In its sample, this clonotype was seen a few times. This chain uses TRBV15 with TRBJ1-6, with no clear D. V lost 0 bases to trimming and J lost 5 bases, with 2 bases between them. This CDR3 region has 13 residues. Germline loops: CDR1 LNHNV, CDR2 YYDKDF (reference sequence). CDR3 sequence reads: CATSRDHNSPLHF. CDR3 nucleotide sequence: TGTGCCACCAGCAGAGATCATAATTCACCCCTCCACTTT.

This clonotype occurred a few times. The V gene is TRBV28, the J gene TRBJ1-4, with TRBD1 matching over 9 bases. V shed 5 bases, J shed 3 bases, and the junction held 7 bases outside the gene matches. Germline-derived CDR1 and CDR2 are MDHEN and SYDVKM. The CDR3 consists of 16 residues. The DNA of the CDR3 is TGTGCCAGCAGTAAACAGGGGGCAGCGGCTAATGAAAAACTGTTTTTT. This gives the protein CASSKQGAAANEKLFF.

The J gene is TRBJ2-3, the V gene TRBV20-1; D perhaps matches TRBD1 (6 bases). Germline CDR1 DFQATT, CDR2 SNEGSKA (reference sequence). The CDR3 covers 13 residues. Trimming took 5 bases from V and 0 from J, leaving 9 bases between them. CDR3 protein: CSAGGISTDTQYF. The CDR3 coding sequence is TGCAGTGCTGGGGGCATTAGCACAGATACGCAGTATTTT.

This clonotype was counted only a few times. This chain uses TRBV2 with TRBJ1-5; TRBD1 agrees at 9 bases. CDR1 and CDR2 from the germline V gene are SNHLY and FYNNEI. The CDR3 spans 15 residues. The trim removed 6 bases at V and 6 bases at J, leaving 9 bases unmatched. The CDR3 loop is CASRTGTGKSQPQHF. The CDR3 region has the DNA TGTGCCAGCAGAACCGGGACAGGGAAAAGTCAGCCCCAGCATTTT.

The chain joins TRBV7-9 to TRBJ1-6; 11 bases are shared with TRBD1. Unmatched junction bases numbered 5, after V lost 7 bases and J lost 3 bases. Germline CDR1 is SEHNR and CDR2 is FQNEAQ (reference sequence). This CDR3 has 16 amino acids. CDR3 region: CASTRDRGVYNSPLHF. CDR3 coding DNA: TGTGCCAGCACCCGGGACAGGGGGGTCTATAATTCACCCCTCCACTTT.

With respect to this clonotype: This may come from a read error, since a much larger clone is one base off. The J gene is TRBJ1-1, the V gene TRBV5-1, with TRBD1 as a possible D gene (5 bases). The germline V and J ends were trimmed by 6 bases and 4 bases, with 16 bases remaining between them. Germline-derived CDR1 and CDR2 are SGHRS and YFSETQ. This CDR3 has 14 amino acids. CDR3 coding DNA: TGCGCCAGCATGATAGCCGGGACGGGCACTGAAGCTTTCTTT. Residues: CASMIAGTGTEAFF.

This clonotype has more than one count but fewer than ten. The chain employs TRBV5-1 and TRBJ2-7; 10 positions agree with TRBD2. The junction had 2 bases not matched to a gene; V was cut back by 7 bases and J by 1 base. Looked up from germline, CDR1 is SGHRS and CDR2 is YFSETQ. This CDR3 has 13 amino acids. DNA for the CDR3: TGCGCCAGCCGGACTAGCGGATCCTACGAGCAGTACTTC. Protein: CASRTSGSYEQYF.

The sample holds a few counts of this clonotype. Here the CDR3 reads CASSPAGTRGTDTQYF. In DNA form, the CDR3 reads TGTGCCAGCAGTCCCGCAGGTACGAGGGGGACAGATACGCAGTATTTT. The genes are TRBV9 and TRBJ2-3; TRBD1 might be the D (6 bases). The germline V gene encodes CDR1 SGDLS and CDR2 YYNGEE. The CDR3 runs to 16 residues. Trimming left V 5 bases short and J 3 bases short, with 19 bases between.

A few counts support this clonotype. The chain joins TRBV19 to TRBJ1-2; 9 nucleotides line up with TRBD1. V shed 6 bases, J shed 5 bases, and the junction held 4 bases outside the gene matches. This CDR3 has 13 amino acids. The germline V gene has CDR1 LNHDA and CDR2 SQIVND (reference sequence). This CDR3 reads CASRPTGGYGYTF. As DNA, the CDR3 is TGTGCCAGTAGACCGACAGGGGGATATGGCTACACCTTC. Drawing the rest from reference TRBV19 and TRBJ1-2, the complete variable domain is DGGITQSPKYLFRKEGQNVTLSCEQNLNHDAMYWYRQDPGQGLRLIYYSQIVNDFQKGDIAEGYSVSREKKESFPLTVTSAQKNPTAFYLCASRPTGGYGYTFGSGTRLTVV.

The chain recombines TRBV7-8 with TRBJ1-4; no clear D. Germline V gene data show CDR1 as SGHVS and CDR2 as FQNEAQ. The CDR3 spans 12 residues. V shed 4 bases and J shed 10 bases, with 10 bases lying between them. This CDR3 reads CASSSNQRKLFF. Here the CDR3 DNA reads TGTGCCAGCAGCTCGAACCAGAGAAAACTGTTTTTT.

The rearrangement links TRBV7-3 to TRBJ1-1; D is unclear. With 1 base removed from V and 5 bases from J, the gap between germline ends came to 11 bases. CDR3 length: 14 amino acids. CDR1 is SGHTA and CDR2 is FQGTGA in the germline V gene. The CDR3 region has the DNA TGTGCCAGCAGCTTAATTCCTGGGAGGACTGAAGCTTTCTTT. Its translation: CASSLIPGRTEAFF.

The V call is TRBV25-1, the J call TRBJ2-3; D is perhaps TRBD1 (6 bases). In germline, CDR1 is MGHDK, CDR2 SYGVNS. The CDR3 loop spans 14 amino acids. V lost 3 bases and J lost 2, with 9 bases in between. The CDR3 sequence is CASSDRGPTDTQYF. The CDR3 DNA reads TGTGCCAGCAGTGACAGGGGTCCCACAGATACGCAGTATTTT. Combining the CDR3 with reference TRBV25-1 and TRBJ2-3 gives the whole variable domain EADIYQTPRYLVIGTGKKITLECSQTMGHDKMYWYQQDPGMELHLIHYSYGVNSTEKGDLSSESTVSRIRTEHFPLTLESARPSHTSQYLCASSDRGPTDTQYFGPGTRLTVL.

V usage is TRBV12-3 or TRBV12-4 and J usage is TRBJ1-1; no reliable D call. This CDR3 spans 14 amino acids. With 0 bases removed from V and 6 bases from J, the gap between germline ends came to 11 bases. CDR3 coding DNA: TGTGCCAGCAGTTTAGCAGGGCCCGGCGCTGAAGCTTTCTTT. Amino acid sequence: CASSLAGPGAEAFF.

V is TRBV19 and J is TRBJ1-5, with D tentatively TRBD1 (6 bases). Germline assignment: CDR1 LNHDA and CDR2 SQIVND (reference sequence). This CDR3 spans 13 amino acids. Trimming removed 9 bases from V and 2 bases from J, with 11 bases in between. The DNA for the CDR3 is TGTGCCAGCGGGACAATGGGCAATCAGCCCCAGCATTTT. It translates to CASGTMGNQPQHF.